This TCR beta chain was observed in a study of T cells in Graves' hyperthyroidism and ophthalmopathy. Study outcomes and limitations: Ophthalmopathy onset followed model prediction by a median about 6.5 months.

This CDR3 contains 15 residues. Trimming cost V 7 bases and J 3 bases, with 18 bases left between them. Using RNA transcripts as the source, TCR beta CDR3 regions were amplified. An initial round of RT-PCR targeting the TCR CDR3 relied on the HTBI primer set. TCRdb processed the multiplex PCR reads anew with MiXCR; each CDR3 protein has one entry. This sample has roughly 630,000 distinct CDR3 sequences, with around a sixth found just once. This clonotype was observed at least ten times. Its antigen is currently unknown. This sequence joins TRBV12-3 or TRBV12-4 and TRBJ1-1, with D maybe TRBD1 (6 bases). This TCR derives from a woman aged 30 to 39 with Graves' hyperthyroidism. Sequences were obtained from blood. DNA of the CDR3: TGTGCCAGCACCCGAGGGGGGCAGGGCCACACTGAAGCTTTCTTT. Its translation: CASTRGGQGHTEAFF.